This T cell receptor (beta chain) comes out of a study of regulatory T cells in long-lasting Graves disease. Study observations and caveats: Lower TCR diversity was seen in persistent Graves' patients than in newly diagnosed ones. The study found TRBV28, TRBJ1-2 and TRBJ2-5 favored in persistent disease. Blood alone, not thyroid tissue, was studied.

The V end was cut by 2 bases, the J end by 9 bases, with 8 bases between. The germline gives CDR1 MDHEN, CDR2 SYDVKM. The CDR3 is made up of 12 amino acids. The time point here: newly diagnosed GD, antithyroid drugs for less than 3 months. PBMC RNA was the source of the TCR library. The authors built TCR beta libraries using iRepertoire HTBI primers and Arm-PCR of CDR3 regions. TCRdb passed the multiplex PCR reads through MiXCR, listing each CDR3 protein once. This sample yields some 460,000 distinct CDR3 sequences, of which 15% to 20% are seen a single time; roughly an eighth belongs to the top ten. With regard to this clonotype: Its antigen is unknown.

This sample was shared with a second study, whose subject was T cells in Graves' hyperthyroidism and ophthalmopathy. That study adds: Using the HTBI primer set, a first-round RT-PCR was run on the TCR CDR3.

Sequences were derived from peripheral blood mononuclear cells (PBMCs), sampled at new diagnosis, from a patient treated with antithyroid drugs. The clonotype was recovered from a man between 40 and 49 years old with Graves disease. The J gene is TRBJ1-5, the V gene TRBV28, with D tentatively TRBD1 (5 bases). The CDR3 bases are TGTGCCAGCAGTTTACCAGGGTTGCCCCAGCATTTT. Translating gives CASSLPGLPQHF.